These 19 T cell receptor beta chains were all obtained from the same sample, sequenced in a study of T cell responses to AZD1222 COVID-19 vaccine. Only in-frame clones appear in the TCRdb table, and some are missing; sequencing was by immunoSEQ multiplex PCR. The sample carries tens of thousands of clones, about 88% recorded once. The material sequenced was peripheral blood, taken on day 0 of AZD1222 vaccination. The receptors shown here come from an adult in good health.

The chain has TRBV5-1 and TRBJ1-2, with TRBD1 identical over 8 bases. This CDR3 has 15 amino acids. Germline V gene sequence: CDR1 SGHRS, CDR2 YFSETQ. After removal of 3 bases from V and 8 bases from J, the junction contained 12 bases not matched to a gene. The CDR3 loop is CASSSPGTGGYGYTF. Here the CDR3 DNA reads TGCGCCAGCAGCTCTCCCGGAACAGGGGGTTACGGCTACACCTTC.

The V gene is TRBV5-1, the J gene TRBJ1-1; D remains ambiguous. Germline assignment: CDR1 SGHRS and CDR2 YFSETQ. The CDR3 contains 14 residues. V lost 4 bases and J 2 bases, leaving 12 bases between the germline ends. CDR3 in DNA: TGCGCCAGCAGCCAGCGCGAGGTTAACACTGAAGCTTTCTTT. It is translated as CASSQREVNTEAFF.

By sample share, this clone is medium-sized. The J gene is TRBJ2-7, the V gene TRBV28; 7 bases are shared with TRBD2. CDR1 is MDHEN and CDR2 is SYDVKM in the germline V gene. The J segment lost 12 bases and the V segment lost 5 bases, leaving 7 bases of the junction unmatched. The CDR3 is 11 residues long. The CDR3 DNA reads as TGTGCCAGCAGTCGCGGGGGTTGGGGGTACTTC. Protein: CASSRGGWGYF.

Only one count was recorded for this clone. The J gene is TRBJ1-6, the V gene TRBV7-9, with 7 nucleotides matching TRBD1. This CDR3 contains 17 residues. The trim removed 1 base at V and 4 bases at J, leaving 7 bases unmatched. Germline V lookup: CDR1 SEHNR, CDR2 FQNEAQ (reference sequence). CDR3 in DNA: TGTGCCAGCAGCTTAGATGGACAGGTTGGATATAATTCACCCCTCCACTTT. Translated, it gives CASSLDGQVGYNSPLHF.

The rearrangement links TRBV6-5 to TRBJ2-3, with D possibly being TRBD1 (6 bases). This CDR3 has 14 amino acids. V dropped 7 bases and J dropped 7 bases, with 18 bases sitting between them. Germline assignment: CDR1 MNHEY and CDR2 SVGAGI. The CDR3 protein is CASKREQGANTQYF. CDR3 coding DNA: TGTGCCAGCAAGCGAGAACAGGGTGCAAATACGCAGTATTTT.

The V call is TRBV7-2, the J call TRBJ2-1; D may be TRBD1 (5 bases). This CDR3 contains 14 residues. Germline V gene sequence: CDR1 SGHTA, CDR2 FQGNSA. Trimming shortened V by 0 bases and J by 9 bases, and 12 bases separated the two germline ends. The CDR3 region has the DNA TGTGCCAGCAGCTTAGCGCTCTTGGGGCGTGAGCAGTTCTTC. Translated: CASSLALLGREQFF.

This chain links TRBV7-8 with TRBJ2-5; D unclear. V lost 1 base and J lost 1, with 13 bases in between. The CDR3 is made up of 16 amino acids. Germline V lookup: CDR1 SGHVS, CDR2 FQNEAQ. CDR3 in amino acids: CASSLGVGQIQETQYF. CDR3 nucleotides: TGTGCCAGCAGCTTAGGGGTCGGGCAGATCCAAGAGACCCAGTACTTC. The entire variable domain, with the rest obtained from reference TRBV7-8 and TRBJ2-5, is as follows: GAGVSQSPRYKVAKRGQDVALRCDPISGHVSLFWYQQALGQGPEFLTYFQNEAQLDKSGLPSDRFFAERPEGSVSTLKIQRTQQEDSAVYLCASSLGVGQIQETQYFGPGTRLLVL.

This sequence joins TRBV5-6 and TRBJ2-1; 13 positions agree with TRBD2. Trimming cost V 2 bases and J 1 base; bases outside gene matches: 3. The germline V gene has CDR1 SGHDT and CDR2 YYEEEE. The CDR3 sequence is 17 residues long. This CDR3 reads CASSFGLAGVSYNEQFF. Here the CDR3 DNA reads TGTGCCAGCAGCTTCGGACTAGCGGGAGTATCCTACAATGAGCAGTTCTTC.

A remark on this clone: A much larger clone sits a single nucleotide away, making a read error possible. The sample contains more than one DNA sequence encoding this CDR3. This chain joins TRBV11-2 and TRBJ1-1; D unclear. The CDR3 has 14 residues. Trimming took off 2 bases at V and 0 bases at J, with 7 bases between the two ends. Looked up from germline, CDR1 is SGHAT and CDR2 is FQNNGV. The CDR3 bases are TGTGCCAGCAGCTTAACGGATATGAACACTGAAGCTTTCTTT. It translates to CASSLTDMNTEAFF. Drawing the rest from reference TRBV11-2 and TRBJ1-1, the complete variable domain is EAGVAQSPRYKIIEKRQSVAFWCNPISGHATLYWYQQILGQGPKLLIQFQNNGVVDDSQLPKDRFSAERLKGVDSTLKIQPAKLEDSAVYLCASSLTDMNTEAFFGQGTRLTVV.

V usage is TRBV2 and J usage is TRBJ1-6; D unclear. Germline-derived CDR1 and CDR2 are SNHLY and FYNNEI. The V end was cut by 8 bases, the J end by 6 bases, with 14 bases between. The CDR3 extends over 14 amino acids. The CDR3 DNA sequence: TGTGCCAGCGCCCTATCAAGTTCTAATTCACCCCTCCACTTT. Encoded protein: CASALSSSNSPLHF.

This sequence joins TRBV19 and TRBJ1-1; TRBD1 aligns across 11 bases. V lost 9 bases to trimming and J lost 2 bases; unmatched junction nucleotides: 2. Germline V gene lookup returns CDR1 LNHDA and CDR2 SQIVND (reference sequence). The CDR3 loop spans 13 amino acids. Written as DNA, the CDR3 is TGTGCCAGCGGACAGGGGGCTAACACTGAAGCTTTCTTT. Translation: CASGQGANTEAFF. Together with reference TRBV19 and TRBJ1-1, the CDR3 gives the full variable domain: DGGITQSPKYLFRKEGQNVTLSCEQNLNHDAMYWYRQDPGQGLRLIYYSQIVNDFQKGDIAEGYSVSREKKESFPLTVTSAQKNPTAFYLCASGQGANTEAFFGQGTRLTVV.

The chain is built from TRBV12-3 or TRBV12-4 and TRBJ1-2, with a tentative D call TRBD1 (5 bases). The CDR3 length is 13 residues. V was shortened by 5 bases and J by 4 bases, with 11 bases between the two germline ends. CDR3: CASSRGDPYGYTF. In nucleotides, the CDR3 is TGTGCCAGCAGTCGAGGGGACCCCTATGGCTACACCTTC.

In this sample, this clone turned up once. The rearrangement links TRBV2 to TRBJ2-7, with D possibly being TRBD1 (5 bases). This CDR3 has 14 amino acids. V lost 9 bases to trimming and J lost 0 bases, with 15 bases between them. The V gene's germline CDR1 is SNHLY and CDR2 FYNNEI. For the CDR3, the DNA is TGTGCCAGTCTCGAAGGACAACTCTCCTACGAGCAGTACTTC. This gives the protein CASLEGQLSYEQYF.

Here the CDR3 reads CASRSGTYGYTF. The DNA for the CDR3 is TGTGCCAGCAGGTCCGGGACATATGGCTACACCTTC. The J gene is TRBJ1-2, the V gene TRBV27; maybe TRBD1 (6 bases). Germline CDR1 is MNHEY and CDR2 is SMNVEV (reference sequence). V was pared by 6 bases and J by 5 bases, with 10 bases between. The CDR3 runs 12 residues.

This clone was seen a handful of times. The chain recombines TRBV7-9 with TRBJ2-7; 10 bases agree with TRBD2. Trimming removed 3 bases from V and 2 bases from J; junction bases left unmatched: 1. Germline loops: CDR1 SEHNR, CDR2 FQNEAQ (reference sequence). This CDR3 has 14 amino acids. The DNA of the CDR3 is TGTGCCAGCAGCTTCAGCGGGGGGGCCTACGAGCAGTACTTC. Encoded protein: CASSFSGGAYEQYF.

This chain connects TRBV30 to TRBJ2-1; 9 positions match TRBD1. Germline CDR1 is GTSNPN and CDR2 is SVGIG (reference sequence). The CDR3 sequence is 17 residues long. The V segment lost 0 bases and the J segment 0 bases; nucleotides outside the gene matches: 6. The CDR3 DNA sequence: TGTGCCTGGAGTGTACGTAGGGACAGGGACTCCTACAATGAGCAGTTCTTC. Protein sequence: CAWSVRRDRDSYNEQFF. Variable domain in full (rest from reference TRBV30 and TRBJ2-1): SQTIHQWPATLVQPVGSPLSLECTVEGTSNPNLYWYRQAAGRGLQLLFYSVGIGQISSEVPQNLSASRPQDRQFILSSKKLLLSDSGFYLCAWSVRRDRDSYNEQFFGPGTRLTVL.

The chain employs TRBV7-9 and TRBJ1-4; no definite D call. Between the trimmed V and J ends, which lost 5 bases and 4 bases, there was a span of 11 bases. The V gene's germline CDR1 is SEHNR and CDR2 FQNEAQ (reference sequence). The CDR3 length is 14 residues. This chain's CDR3 is CASSPGPHNEKLFF. The CDR3 bases are TGTGCCAGCAGCCCCGGGCCTCATAATGAAAAACTGTTTTTT.

The CDR3 nucleotides read TGTGCCAGCGCGTCGGAAGGTGGCTACACCTTC. Its translation: CASASEGGYTF. This rearrangement joins TRBV5-6 to TRBJ1-2; no clear D gene. The germline V gene encodes CDR1 SGHDT and CDR2 YYEEEE. The CDR3 has 11 amino acids. With 7 bases removed from V and 7 bases from J, the gap between germline ends came to 11 bases.

The chain has TRBV18 and TRBJ1-1; TRBD1 matches at 9 bases. Losses at the gene ends were 1 base for V and 4 bases for J; bases not matched to a gene: 10. CDR1 and CDR2 (germline): KGHSH, LQKENI. The CDR3 totals 17 residues. The CDR3 here is CASSPLMTGGRSTEAFF. The CDR3 region has the DNA TGTGCCAGCTCACCACTGATGACAGGGGGAAGGAGCACTGAAGCTTTCTTT.